This T cell receptor (beta chain) is drawn from a study of blood T cell repertoires in COVID-19. The CDR3 sequence is 14 residues long. V was pared by 3 bases and J by 7 bases, with 6 bases of the junction left unmatched. The germline CDR1 and CDR2 sequences are SGHDN and FVKESK. The protocol was immunoSEQ multiplex PCR, while the TCRdb copy is restricted to in-frame clones and leaves out a portion. Of a few hundred thousand clones in the sample, approximately 89% were seen once. This clonotype originated in a woman in her sixties or seventies with COVID-19, enrolled during active disease. Sequenced sample: peripheral blood. The rearrangement joins TRBV14 to TRBJ2-5, with TRBD1 matching over 9 bases. CDR3: CASSHPGQGGTQYF. The DNA for the CDR3 is TGTGCCAGCAGCCATCCGGGACAGGGAGGGACCCAGTACTTC.